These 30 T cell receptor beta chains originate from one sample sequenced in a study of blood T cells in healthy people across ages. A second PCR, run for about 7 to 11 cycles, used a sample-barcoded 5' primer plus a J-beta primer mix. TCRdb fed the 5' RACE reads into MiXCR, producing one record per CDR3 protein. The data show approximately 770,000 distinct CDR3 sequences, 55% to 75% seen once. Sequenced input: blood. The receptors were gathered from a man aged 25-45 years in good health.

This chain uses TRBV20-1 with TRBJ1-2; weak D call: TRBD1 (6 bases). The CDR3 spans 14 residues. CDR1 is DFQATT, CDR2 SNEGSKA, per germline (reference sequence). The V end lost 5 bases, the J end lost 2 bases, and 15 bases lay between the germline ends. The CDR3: CSAAAGQMNYGYTF. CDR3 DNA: TGCAGTGCTGCGGCCGGACAGATGAACTATGGCTACACCTTC.

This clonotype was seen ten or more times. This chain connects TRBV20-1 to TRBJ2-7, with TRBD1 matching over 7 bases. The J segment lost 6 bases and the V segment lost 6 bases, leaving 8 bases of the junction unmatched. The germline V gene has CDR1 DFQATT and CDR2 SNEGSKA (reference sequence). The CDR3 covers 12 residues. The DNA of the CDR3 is TGCAGTGCCACTGACAGGGCGTCCGAGCAGTACTTC. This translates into CSATDRASEQYF.

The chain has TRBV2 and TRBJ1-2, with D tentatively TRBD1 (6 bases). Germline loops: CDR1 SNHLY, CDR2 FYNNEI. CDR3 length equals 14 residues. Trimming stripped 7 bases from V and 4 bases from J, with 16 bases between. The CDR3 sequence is CASTPDRQLYGYTF. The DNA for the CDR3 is TGTGCCAGCACCCCGGACAGACAGCTCTATGGCTACACCTTC.

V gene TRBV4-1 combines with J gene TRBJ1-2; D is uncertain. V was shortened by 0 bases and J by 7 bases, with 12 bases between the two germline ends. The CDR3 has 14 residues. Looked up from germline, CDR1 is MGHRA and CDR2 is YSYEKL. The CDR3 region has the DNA TGCGCCAGCAGCCAAGAATCTACGGGTATTGGCTACACCTTC. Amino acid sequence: CASSQESTGIGYTF.

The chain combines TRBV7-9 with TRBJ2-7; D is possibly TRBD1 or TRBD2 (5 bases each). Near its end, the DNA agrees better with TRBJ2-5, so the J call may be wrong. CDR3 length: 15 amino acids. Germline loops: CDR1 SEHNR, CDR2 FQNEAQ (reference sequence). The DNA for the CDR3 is TGTGCCAGCAGCTTAGGCCGGGGCGTGCACGAGACCCAGTACTTC. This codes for CASSLGRGVHETQYF.

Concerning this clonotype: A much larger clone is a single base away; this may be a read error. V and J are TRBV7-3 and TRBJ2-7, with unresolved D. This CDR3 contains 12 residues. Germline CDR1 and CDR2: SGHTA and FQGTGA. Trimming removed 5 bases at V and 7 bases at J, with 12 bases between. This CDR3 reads CASSISLNEQYF. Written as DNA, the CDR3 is TGTGCCAGCAGCATAAGCCTCAATGAGCAGTACTTC.

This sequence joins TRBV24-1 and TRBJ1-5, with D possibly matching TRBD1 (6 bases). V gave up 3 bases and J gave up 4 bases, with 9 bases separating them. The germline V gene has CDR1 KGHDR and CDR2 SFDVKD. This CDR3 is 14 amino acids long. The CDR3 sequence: CATSDAGQNQPQHF. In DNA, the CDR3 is TGTGCCACCAGTGATGCTGGACAGAATCAGCCCCAGCATTTT.

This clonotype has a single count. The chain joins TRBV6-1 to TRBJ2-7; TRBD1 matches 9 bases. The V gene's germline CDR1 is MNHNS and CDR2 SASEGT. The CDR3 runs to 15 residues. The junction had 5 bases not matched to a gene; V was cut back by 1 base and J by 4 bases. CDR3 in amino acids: CASSEGRGQGYEQYF. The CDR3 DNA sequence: TGTGCCAGCAGTGAAGGCAGAGGACAGGGGTACGAGCAGTACTTC.

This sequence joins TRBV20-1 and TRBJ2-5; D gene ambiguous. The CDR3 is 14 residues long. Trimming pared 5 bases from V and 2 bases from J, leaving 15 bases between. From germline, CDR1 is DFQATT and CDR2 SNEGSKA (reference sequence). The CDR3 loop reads CSAPPGAAQETQYF. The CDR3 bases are TGCAGTGCTCCTCCCGGAGCCGCTCAAGAGACCCAGTACTTC.

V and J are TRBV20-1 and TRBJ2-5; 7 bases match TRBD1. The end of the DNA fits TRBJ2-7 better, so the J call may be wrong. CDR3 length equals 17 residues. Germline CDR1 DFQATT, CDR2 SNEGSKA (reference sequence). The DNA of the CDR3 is TGCAGTGCTCTGGCCGGGCCCAGTCCCAGGGGGATCTACGAGCAGTACTTC. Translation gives CSALAGPSPRGIYEQYF.

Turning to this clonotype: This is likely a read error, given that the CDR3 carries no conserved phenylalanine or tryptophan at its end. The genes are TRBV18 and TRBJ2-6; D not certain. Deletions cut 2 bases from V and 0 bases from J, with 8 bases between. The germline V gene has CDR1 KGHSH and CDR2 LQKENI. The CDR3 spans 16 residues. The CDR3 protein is CASSPFQDSGANVLTL. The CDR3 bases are TGTGCCAGCTCACCATTCCAGGACTCTGGGGCCAACGTCCTGACTCTC.

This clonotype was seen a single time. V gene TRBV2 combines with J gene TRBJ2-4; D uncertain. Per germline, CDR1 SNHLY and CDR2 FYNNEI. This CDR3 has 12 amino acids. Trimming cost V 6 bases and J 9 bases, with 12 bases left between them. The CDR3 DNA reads TGTGCCAGCAGATTGTCGTGGGGCATTCAGTACTTC. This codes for CASRLSWGIQYF.

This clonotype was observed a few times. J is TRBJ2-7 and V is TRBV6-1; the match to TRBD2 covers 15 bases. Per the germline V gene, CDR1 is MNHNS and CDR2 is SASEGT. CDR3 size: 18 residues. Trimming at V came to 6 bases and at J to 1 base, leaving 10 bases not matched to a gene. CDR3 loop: CASRGTSGRSRWSYEQYF. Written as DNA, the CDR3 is TGTGCCAGCAGAGGGACTAGCGGGAGGTCTAGATGGTCCTACGAGCAGTACTTC.

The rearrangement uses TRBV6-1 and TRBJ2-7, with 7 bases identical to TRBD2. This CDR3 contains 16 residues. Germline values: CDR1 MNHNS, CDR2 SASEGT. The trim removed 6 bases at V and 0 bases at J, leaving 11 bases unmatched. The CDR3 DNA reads TGTGCCAGCAGCCGGCGGCTGGGGGGGGACTCCTACGAGCAGTACTTC. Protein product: CASSRRLGGDSYEQYF.

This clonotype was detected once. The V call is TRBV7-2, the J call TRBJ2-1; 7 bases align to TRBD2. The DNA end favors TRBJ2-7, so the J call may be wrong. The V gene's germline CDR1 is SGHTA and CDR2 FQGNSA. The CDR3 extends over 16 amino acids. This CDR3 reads CASSLQGGSSYNEQYF. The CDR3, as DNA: TGTGCCAGCAGCTTACAGGGCGGGAGCTCCTACAATGAGCAGTACTTC.

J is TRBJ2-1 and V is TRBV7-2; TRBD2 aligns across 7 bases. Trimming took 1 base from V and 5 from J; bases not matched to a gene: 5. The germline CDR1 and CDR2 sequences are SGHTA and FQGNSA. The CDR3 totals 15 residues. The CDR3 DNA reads TGTGCCAGCAGCTTAGACAGCGGGGCAAACAATGAGCAGTTCTTC. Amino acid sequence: CASSLDSGANNEQFF.

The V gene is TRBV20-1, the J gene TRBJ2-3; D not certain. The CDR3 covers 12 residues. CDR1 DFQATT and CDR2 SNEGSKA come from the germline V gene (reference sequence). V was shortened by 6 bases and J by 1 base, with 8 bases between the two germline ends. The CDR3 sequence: CSAELGTDTQYF. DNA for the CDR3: TGCAGTGCCGAGCTAGGCACAGATACGCAGTATTTT.

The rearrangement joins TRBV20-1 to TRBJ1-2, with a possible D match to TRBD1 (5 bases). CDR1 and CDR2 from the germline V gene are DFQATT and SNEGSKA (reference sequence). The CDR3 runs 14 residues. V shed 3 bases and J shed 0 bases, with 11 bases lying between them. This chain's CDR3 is CSASAPGANYGYTF. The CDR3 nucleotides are TGCAGTGCTAGTGCCCCGGGGGCTAACTATGGCTACACCTTC.

Written as DNA, the CDR3 is TGTGCCAGCAGCTTAGTGGGGCGGGAGGTCCGTGAGACCCAGTACTTC. Encoded protein: CASSLVGREVRETQYF. This chain connects TRBV7-8 to TRBJ2-5; 8 nucleotides line up with TRBD2. CDR3 size: 16 residues. V shed 1 base and J 5 bases; nucleotides not matched to a gene: 9. Germline assignment: CDR1 SGHVS and CDR2 FQNEAQ.

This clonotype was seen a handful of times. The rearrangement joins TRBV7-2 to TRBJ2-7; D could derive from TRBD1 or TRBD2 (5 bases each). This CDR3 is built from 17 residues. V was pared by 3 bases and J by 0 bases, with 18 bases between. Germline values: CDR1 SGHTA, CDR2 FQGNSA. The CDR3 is CASSLRTGQESSYEQYF. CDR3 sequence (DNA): TGTGCCAGCAGCTTGCGTACGGGGCAGGAGAGCTCCTACGAGCAGTACTTC.

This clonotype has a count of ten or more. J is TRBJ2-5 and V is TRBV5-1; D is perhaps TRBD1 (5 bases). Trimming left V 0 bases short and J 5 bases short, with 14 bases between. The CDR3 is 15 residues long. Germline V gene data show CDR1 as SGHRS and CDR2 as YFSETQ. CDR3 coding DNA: TGCGCCAGCAGCTTGGTTGACAGCAGGCGGGAGACCCAGTACTTC. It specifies CASSLVDSRRETQYF. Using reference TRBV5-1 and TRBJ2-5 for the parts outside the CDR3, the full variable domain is KAGVTQTPRYLIKTRGQQVTLSCSPISGHRSVSWYQQTPGQGLQFLFEYFSETQRNKGNFPGRFSGRQFSNSRSEMNVSTLELGDSALYLCASSLVDSRRETQYFGPGTRLLVL.

The CDR3 loop reads CSARATRATQETQYF. In DNA, the CDR3 is TGCAGTGCTAGAGCGACCCGGGCGACACAAGAGACCCAGTACTTC. The rearrangement uses TRBV20-1 and TRBJ2-5; D remains unclear. V lost 1 base and J lost 2, with 14 bases in between. Germline V gene sequence: CDR1 DFQATT, CDR2 SNEGSKA (reference sequence). This CDR3 is built from 15 residues.

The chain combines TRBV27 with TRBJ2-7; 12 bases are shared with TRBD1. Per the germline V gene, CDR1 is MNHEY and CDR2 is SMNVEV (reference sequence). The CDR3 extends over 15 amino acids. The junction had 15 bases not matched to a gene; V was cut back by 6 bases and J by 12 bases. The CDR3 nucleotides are TGTGCCAGCAGATCTATGGGGACAGGGGGCGCTGGGTGGTACTTC. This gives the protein CASRSMGTGGAGWYF.

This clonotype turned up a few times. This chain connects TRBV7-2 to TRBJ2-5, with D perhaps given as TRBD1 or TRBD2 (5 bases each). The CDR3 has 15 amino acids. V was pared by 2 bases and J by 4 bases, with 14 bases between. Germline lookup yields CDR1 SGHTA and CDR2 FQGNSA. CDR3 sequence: CASSLWKRQGETQYF. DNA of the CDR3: TGTGCCAGCAGCTTATGGAAGCGGCAGGGAGAGACCCAGTACTTC.

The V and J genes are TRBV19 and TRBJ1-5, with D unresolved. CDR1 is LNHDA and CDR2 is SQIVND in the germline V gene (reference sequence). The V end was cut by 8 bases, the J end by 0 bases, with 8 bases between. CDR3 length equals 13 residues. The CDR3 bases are TGTGCCAGTGCTGATTATAGCAATCAGCCCCAGCATTTT. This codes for CASADYSNQPQHF.

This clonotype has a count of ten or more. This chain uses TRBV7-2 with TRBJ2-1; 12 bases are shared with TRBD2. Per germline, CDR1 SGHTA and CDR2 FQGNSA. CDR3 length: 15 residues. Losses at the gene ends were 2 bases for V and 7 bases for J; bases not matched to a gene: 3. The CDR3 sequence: CASSLSSGRGNEQFF. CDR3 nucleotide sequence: TGTGCCAGCAGCTTATCTAGCGGGAGGGGAAATGAGCAGTTCTTC. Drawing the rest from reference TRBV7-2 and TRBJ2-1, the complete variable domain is GAGVSQSPSNKVTEKGKDVELRCDPISGHTALYWYRQSLGQGLEFLIYFQGNSAPDKSGLPSDRFSAERTGGSVSTLTIQRTQQEDSAVYLCASSLSSGRGNEQFFGPGTRLTVL.

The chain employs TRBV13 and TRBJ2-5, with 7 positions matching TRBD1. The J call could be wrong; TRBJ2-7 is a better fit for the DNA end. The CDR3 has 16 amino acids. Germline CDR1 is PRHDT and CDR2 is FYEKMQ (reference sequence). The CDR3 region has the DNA TGTGCCAGCAGCACCCGCTTGACAGGGAACCCCTACGAGCAGTACTTC. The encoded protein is CASSTRLTGNPYEQYF.

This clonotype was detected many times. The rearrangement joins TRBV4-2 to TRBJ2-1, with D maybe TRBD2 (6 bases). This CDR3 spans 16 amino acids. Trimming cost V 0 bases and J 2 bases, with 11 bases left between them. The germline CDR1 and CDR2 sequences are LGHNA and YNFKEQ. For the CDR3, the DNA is TGTGCCAGCAGCCAAGATTCACCTAGCGCCTACAATGAGCAGTTCTTC. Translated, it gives CASSQDSPSAYNEQFF.

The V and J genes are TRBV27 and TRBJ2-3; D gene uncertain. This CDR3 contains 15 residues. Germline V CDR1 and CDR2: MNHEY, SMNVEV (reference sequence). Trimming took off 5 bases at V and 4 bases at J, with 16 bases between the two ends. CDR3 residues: CASSPTTQAADTQYF. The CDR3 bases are TGTGCCAGCAGTCCTACTACCCAGGCAGCAGATACGCAGTATTTT.

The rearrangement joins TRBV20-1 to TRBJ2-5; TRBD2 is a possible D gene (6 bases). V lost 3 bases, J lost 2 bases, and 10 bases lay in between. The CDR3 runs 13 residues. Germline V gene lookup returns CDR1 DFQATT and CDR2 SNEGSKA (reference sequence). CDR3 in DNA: TGCAGTGCTAGGGACGGGGGACAAGAGACCCAGTACTTC. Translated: CSARDGGQETQYF.